What follows describes a single T cell receptor beta chain. Its antigen is as yet unknown. The sample comes from a study of shared clonotypes between healthy human individuals. V was cut by 5 bases and J by 3 bases, with 10 bases left in between. The CDR3 loop spans 13 amino acids. Germline lookup yields CDR1 SGHTA and CDR2 FQGNSA. The study, taken as a whole, reports: It was observed that roughly 4.8% of naive CD4 clonotypes were shared across a few donors. Clonotype sharing among donors likely depends on sequencing depth.

The method was immunoSEQ multiplex PCR; TCRdb's version includes in-frame clones alone and lacks a portion of them. The sample has around 2,000,000 clones, 85% to 95% seen once. Sequenced material: naive CD4+ T cells sorted from blood. Described subset: CD45RA+ positively selected. This chain connects TRBV7-2 to TRBJ2-5; D gene uncertain. The origin of this receptor is a man in his late teens or twenties in good health. This chain's CDR3 is CASSLFNEETQYF. CDR3 sequence (DNA): TGTGCCAGCAGCCTATTTAACGAAGAGACCCAGTACTTC.